This TCR beta chain comes out of a study of immune reconstitution after stem cell transplant in scleroderma. By frequency in the sample, this clonotype is medium-sized (0.01 to 0.1%). Each CDR3 protein gets one entry after TCRdb re-called the RT-PCR reads with MiXCR. The data show around 2,000 distinct CDR3 sequences, roughly 8.6% seen once. V gave up 4 bases and J gave up 4 bases; unmatched junction bases: 6. From germline, CDR1 is SGHKS and CDR2 YYEKEE (reference sequence). This CDR3 region has 15 residues. The TCR sequence derives from a male donor with systemic sclerosis. Specimen collection occurred before or after autologous hematopoietic stem cell transplantation (not recorded which). The genes are TRBV5-5 and TRBJ1-1, with TRBD1 identical over 11 bases. The CDR3 DNA follows: TGTGCCAGCAGCGCCACCGGGACAGGGGGCACTGAAGCTTTCTTT. Amino acid sequence: CASSATGTGGTEAFF.